Below, one T cell receptor beta chain is given with its context. The CDR3 totals 13 residues. Germline loops: CDR1 ENHRY, CDR2 SYGVKD. V was pared by 7 bases and J by 2 bases, with 5 bases of the junction left unmatched. The data originate from a study of T-cell reconstitution after alpha-beta-depleted transplantation in children. The TCRbeta library incorporated unique molecular identifiers. TCRdb called the PCR reads again in MiXCR, with one record for every CDR3 protein. The profile shows 450,000 to 500,000 distinct CDR3 sequences, around 13% of them singletons. This chain uses TRBV10-3 with TRBJ2-7, with 7 bases that match TRBD1. This specimen was PBMCs from the stem cell graft donor, taken from the stem cell graft. The receptor was isolated from a human donor who donated a stem cell graft to a child with combined immunodeficiency. CDR3 nucleotide sequence: TGTGCCATCACCCCGGGACAGACCTACGAGCAGTACTTC. It translates to CAITPGQTYEQYF.